This entry lists 21 T cell receptor beta chains sequenced from one sample in a study of T cells in Graves' hyperthyroidism and ophthalmopathy. Regions amplified from RNA transcripts were the TCR beta CDR3 regions. HTBI primers were used for first-round RT-PCR of the TCR CDR3. TCRdb re-called the multiplex PCR reads through MiXCR, storing one row per CDR3 protein. Of about 580,000 distinct CDR3 sequences in the sample, about 43% were seen once. Sample: peripheral blood or thyroid tissue (not recorded which). The source of these receptors is a woman aged 18-29 years with Graves' hyperthyroidism.

Concerning this clonotype itself: Given a much more abundant clone one base away, this may be a read error. The chain has TRBV20-1 and TRBJ1-2; 7 nucleotides align to TRBD1. Germline lookup yields CDR1 DFQATT and CDR2 SNEGSKA (reference sequence). The CDR3 loop spans 18 amino acids. Germline trimming cut 3 bases from V and 12 bases from J; bases unmatched to any gene: 28. CDR3: CSASPWANTEGGGSGHTF. The DNA for the CDR3 is TGCAGTGCTAGTCCCTGGGCAAACACCGAGGGAGGGGGCTCGGGCCACACCTTC.

This clonotype was detected ten times or more. V is TRBV7-2 and J is TRBJ2-2, with D perhaps being TRBD1 or TRBD2 (5 bases each). Germline CDR1 and CDR2: SGHTA and FQGNSA. V shed 2 bases and J shed 10 bases, with 23 bases lying between them. The CDR3 totals 17 residues. The CDR3 loop is CASSLRSGPTLGEELFF. In DNA, the CDR3 is TGTGCCAGCAGCTTAAGGTCGGGGCCAACACTGGGAGAGGAGCTGTTTTTT.

This clonotype was seen a handful of times. This chain connects TRBV19 to TRBJ2-1; 12 nucleotides agree with TRBD2. With V trimmed by 6 bases and J by 14 bases, 5 bases remained unmatched. The germline V gene has CDR1 LNHDA and CDR2 SQIVND (reference sequence). The CDR3 has 12 residues. The CDR3 here is CASRTSGGSKFF. DNA for the CDR3: TGTGCCAGTAGAACTAGCGGGGGGTCGAAGTTCTTC. Drawing the rest from reference TRBV19 and TRBJ2-1, the complete variable domain is DGGITQSPKYLFRKEGQNVTLSCEQNLNHDAMYWYRQDPGQGLRLIYYSQIVNDFQKGDIAEGYSVSREKKESFPLTVTSAQKNPTAFYLCASRTSGGSKFFGPGTRLTVL.

The chain couples TRBV20-1 to TRBJ2-7, with 15 bases identical to TRBD2. V dropped 5 bases and J dropped 0; count of bases not matched to a gene: 8. The CDR3 is made up of 17 amino acids. The germline V gene encodes CDR1 DFQATT and CDR2 SNEGSKA (reference sequence). In DNA form, the CDR3 reads TGCAGTGCTCTCCTTGGGACTAGCGGGAGGCTCTCCTACGAGCAGTACTTC. Amino acid sequence: CSALLGTSGRLSYEQYF.

The chain has TRBV6-1 and TRBJ2-7; D is possibly TRBD1 (6 bases). Trimming stripped 5 bases from V and 3 bases from J, with 23 bases between. The CDR3 has 17 amino acids. Germline V CDR1 and CDR2: MNHNS, SASEGT. CDR3 amino acids: CASSLVRGNVRGYEQYF. Written as DNA, the CDR3 is TGTGCCAGCAGTTTGGTAAGGGGGAACGTACGGGGCTACGAGCAGTACTTC.

Only a few counts were recorded for this clonotype. The chain employs TRBV24-1 and TRBJ2-1; no firm D call. The CDR3 sequence is 14 residues long. V shed 4 bases and J shed 10 bases, with 16 bases lying between them. Per germline, CDR1 KGHDR and CDR2 SFDVKD. CDR3 sequence: CATSDRRNRREQFF. DNA of the CDR3: TGTGCCACCAGTGACCGCCGGAACCGTCGGGAGCAGTTCTTC.

This clonotype has ten or more counts. J is TRBJ2-7 and V is TRBV5-1; D gene ambiguous. The CDR3 contains 13 residues. In germline, CDR1 is SGHRS, CDR2 YFSETQ. Trimming removed 1 base from V and 2 bases from J, with 7 bases in between. Here the CDR3 reads CASSLHSAYEQYF. CDR3 nucleotides: TGCGCCAGCAGCTTGCACAGCGCCTACGAGCAGTACTTC.

As concerns this clonotype: Mismatch with germline at one junction end may stem from a read error. CDR3 in amino acids: CASSVGSNEQLF. CDR3 DNA sequence: TGTGCCAGCAGTGTAGGTTCGAATGAGCAGCTCTTC. J is TRBJ2-1 and V is TRBV2; D uncertain. This CDR3 spans 12 amino acids. Germline-derived CDR1 and CDR2 are SNHLY and FYNNEI.

V gene TRBV5-1 combines with J gene TRBJ2-2, with 7 positions matching TRBD2. The CDR3 is 14 amino acids. With V trimmed by 10 bases and J by 0 bases, 6 bases remained unmatched. Germline CDR1 reads SGHRS; CDR2 reads YFSETQ. CDR3 amino acids: CAGSSGANTGELFF. The CDR3 nucleotides are TGCGCCGGTTCTAGCGGAGCGAACACCGGGGAGCTGTTTTTT.

A remark on this clonotype: This sequence may be a read error, since a much larger clone differs from it by one base. The chain uses TRBV6-2 or TRBV6-3 and TRBJ1-1; the D is unclear. V was shortened by 0 bases and J by 1 base, with 6 bases between the two germline ends. The germline gives CDR1 MNHEY, CDR2 SVGEGT. The CDR3 contains 14 residues. Here the CDR3 DNA reads TGTGCCAGCAGTTACTCCGGGCGGAACACTGAAGCTTTCTTT. It codes for CASSYSGRNTEAFF.

This clonotype came up many times. The chain combines TRBV7-9 with TRBJ2-7; D tentatively reads TRBD1 or TRBD2 (5 bases each). The CDR3 totals 15 residues. Germline CDR1 is SEHNR and CDR2 is FQNEAQ (reference sequence). V was cut by 5 bases and J by 3 bases, with 17 bases left in between. The CDR3 DNA reads as TGTGCCAGCAGCGCTCGGGGACCAAGGGGCTACGAGCAGTACTTC. Residues: CASSARGPRGYEQYF.

The chain joins TRBV27 to TRBJ2-5; 7 bases are shared with TRBD1. This CDR3 comprises 13 residues. Germline CDR1 and CDR2: MNHEY and SMNVEV (reference sequence). V dropped 6 bases and J dropped 0; count of bases not matched to a gene: 1. The CDR3 is CASSTGDQETQYF. The CDR3 nucleotides are TGTGCCAGCAGCACAGGGGACCAAGAGACCCAGTACTTC.

This clonotype turned up a few times. V and J are TRBV6-6 and TRBJ2-7; 12 bases align to TRBD2. Trimming at V came to 9 bases and at J to 4 bases, leaving 10 bases not matched to a gene. This CDR3 has 15 amino acids. Germline V lookup: CDR1 MNHNY, CDR2 SVGAGI (reference sequence). This CDR3 is CASTGGLAGSYEQYF. The CDR3, as DNA: TGTGCCAGTACTGGAGGACTAGCGGGATCGTACGAGCAGTACTTC.

This clonotype was detected a few times. The chain has TRBV10-3 and TRBJ2-1; 8 nucleotides match TRBD2. Germline V gene lookup returns CDR1 ENHRY and CDR2 SYGVKD. With V trimmed by 2 bases and J by 0 bases, 3 bases remained unmatched. CDR3 length: 16 amino acids. CDR3 coding DNA: TGTGCCATCAGTGAGCCGGGGACTAGCTCCTACAATGAGCAGTTCTTC. This sequence encodes CAISEPGTSSYNEQFF.

The table lists this clonotype with many counts. The V gene is TRBV4-2, the J gene TRBJ1-2; D call uncertain. From germline, CDR1 is LGHNA and CDR2 YNFKEQ. The V end was cut by 4 bases, the J end by 0 bases, with 15 bases between. CDR3 length equals 16 residues. The CDR3 here is CASSRQVLGTNYGYTF. The CDR3 region has the DNA TGTGCCAGCAGCCGTCAAGTTCTGGGCACTAACTATGGCTACACCTTC.

This rearrangement joins TRBV19 to TRBJ1-5; no clear D gene. Germline loops: CDR1 LNHDA, CDR2 SQIVND (reference sequence). Between the trimmed V and J ends, which lost 7 bases and 6 bases, there was a span of 22 bases. The CDR3 consists of 16 residues. The CDR3 nucleotides are TGTGCCAGTACCCTCCTCTGGGCTTCCTCCGGTCAGCCCCAGCATTTT. It codes for CASTLLWASSGQPQHF.

This clonotype came up many times. The chain carries TRBV6-6 and TRBJ2-2; D ambiguous. V was cut by 3 bases and J by 4 bases, with 12 bases left in between. The CDR3 is 15 amino acids. Looked up from germline, CDR1 is MNHNY and CDR2 is SVGAGI (reference sequence). CDR3 coding DNA: TGTGCCAGCAGTTATCTGGGCGGATCCACCGGGGAGCTGTTTTTT. Protein sequence: CASSYLGGSTGELFF.

This clonotype was recorded at least ten times. The gene calls are TRBV6-2 or TRBV6-3 and TRBJ1-2; the D is unclear. CDR3 size: 12 residues. V lost 2 bases and J lost 7, with 8 bases in between. Germline V gene data show CDR1 as MNHEY and CDR2 as SVGEGT. DNA for the CDR3: TGTGCCAGCAGTTACAGGGATGGTGGCTACACCTTC. Its translation: CASSYRDGGYTF.

The chain is built from TRBV29-1 and TRBJ2-5, with D unresolved. Judging by the DNA end, TRBJ2-1 fits better; the J call may be wrong. CDR3 length: 13 residues. The germline V gene has CDR1 SQVTM and CDR2 ANQGSEA. CDR3: CSVERIATNEQFF. In DNA, the CDR3 is TGCAGCGTTGAGAGAATAGCAACGAATGAGCAGTTCTTC.

This clonotype was observed a handful of times. The chain uses TRBV11-3 and TRBJ1-3; TRBD1 might be the D (5 bases). The CDR3 sequence is 17 residues long. Trimming cost V 8 bases and J 0 bases, with 20 bases left between them. Germline values: CDR1 SGHNT, CDR2 YENEEA. CDR3 loop: CASSPLTARDSGNTIYF. CDR3 bases: TGTGCCAGCTCACCATTGACAGCGAGGGACTCTGGAAACACCATATATTTT.

This clonotype has just one count. A much bigger clone sits one base away, suggesting this may be a read error. The V gene is TRBV7-2, the J gene TRBJ2-5; 10 bases map to TRBD2. The CDR3 length is 16 residues. The trim removed 1 base at V and 9 bases at J, leaving 11 bases unmatched. Per the germline V gene, CDR1 is SGHTA and CDR2 is FQGNSA. The CDR3 bases are TGTGCCAGCAGCTTAGAACTAGCGGGACTTGAGGAGGCCCAGTACTTC. Translating gives CASSLELAGLEEAQYF.